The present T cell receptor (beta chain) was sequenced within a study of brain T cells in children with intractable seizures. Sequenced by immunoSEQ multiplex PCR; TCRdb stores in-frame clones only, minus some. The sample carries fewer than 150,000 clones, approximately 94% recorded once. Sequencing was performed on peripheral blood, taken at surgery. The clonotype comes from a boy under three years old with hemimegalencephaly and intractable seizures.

CDR3 coding DNA: TGTGCCAGCAGCCAAGCGTTGGGTAACACCGGGGAGCTGTTTTTT. It encodes CASSQALGNTGELFF. This chain connects TRBV4-2 to TRBJ2-2; D is unclear. The CDR3 runs 15 residues. From germline, CDR1 is LGHNA and CDR2 YNFKEQ. Trimming took 1 base from V and 2 from J, leaving 8 bases between them.